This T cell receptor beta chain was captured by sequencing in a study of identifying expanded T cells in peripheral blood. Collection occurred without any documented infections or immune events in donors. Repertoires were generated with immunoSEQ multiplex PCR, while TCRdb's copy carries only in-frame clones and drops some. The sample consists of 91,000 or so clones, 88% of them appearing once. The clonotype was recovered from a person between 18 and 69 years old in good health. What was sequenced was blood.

Here the CDR3 DNA reads TGCGCCAGCAGCCTCGGTTCCGGGACAGGGAGAACTGAAGCTTTCTTT. It codes for CASSLGSGTGRTEAFF. The rearrangement links TRBV5-1 to TRBJ1-1; TRBD1 agrees at 9 bases. Looked up from germline, CDR1 is SGHRS and CDR2 is YFSETQ. The CDR3 length is 16 residues. J lost 5 bases, V lost 4 bases, and 12 bases had no gene match. The full variable domain, completed using reference TRBV5-1 and TRBJ1-1, is KAGVTQTPRYLIKTRGQQVTLSCSPISGHRSVSWYQQTPGQGLQFLFEYFSETQRNKGNFPGRFSGRQFSNSRSEMNVSTLELGDSALYLCASSLGSGTGRTEAFFGQGTRLTVV.